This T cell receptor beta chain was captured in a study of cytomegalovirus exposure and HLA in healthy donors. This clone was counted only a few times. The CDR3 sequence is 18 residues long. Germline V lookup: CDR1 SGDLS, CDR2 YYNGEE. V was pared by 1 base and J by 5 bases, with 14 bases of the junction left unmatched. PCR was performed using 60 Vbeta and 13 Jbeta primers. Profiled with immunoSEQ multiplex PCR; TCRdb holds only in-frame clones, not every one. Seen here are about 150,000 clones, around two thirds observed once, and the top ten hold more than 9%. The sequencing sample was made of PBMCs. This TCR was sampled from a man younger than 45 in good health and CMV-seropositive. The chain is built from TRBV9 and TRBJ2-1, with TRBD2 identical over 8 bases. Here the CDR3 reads CASSVQTGGGSSNNEQFF. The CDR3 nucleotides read TGTGCCAGCAGCGTACAAACCGGGGGGGGCAGCAGTAACAATGAGCAGTTCTTC.